This T cell receptor (beta chain) emerged from a study of regulatory T cells in long-lasting Graves disease. Study details: For under 3 months, newly diagnosed Graves' patients had been taking antithyroid drugs. Study-wide results and caveats: TCR diversity was lower in persistent Graves' patients than in newly diagnosed ones.

HTBI primers from iRepertoire and Arm-PCR of CDR3 regions yielded the TCR beta libraries. From the multiplex PCR reads, TCRdb called clonotypes with MiXCR, one entry per CDR3 protein. The sample contains roughly 410,000 distinct CDR3 sequences, approximately 15% of which appear only once. The table lists this clonotype with many counts. The antigen is not known. The CDR3 contains 16 residues. The V and J ends lost 2 bases and 1 base, in that order; junction bases with no gene match: 6. Time point given: newly diagnosed GD, antithyroid drugs for less than 3 months. Following extraction of RNA from PBMCs, that RNA was used to make the TCR library. This same sample was also part of a study on T cells in Graves' hyperthyroidism and ophthalmopathy. That publication notes: Most clonotypes expanded in the thyroid (above 0.001) were also present in blood.

The chain links TRBV12-3 or TRBV12-4 to TRBJ2-7, with 9 nucleotides matching TRBD2. The clonotype comes from a woman in her thirties or forties with Graves disease. Sample: peripheral blood mononuclear cells (PBMCs), taken at new diagnosis, from a patient treated with antithyroid drugs. The CDR3 DNA reads TGTGCCAGCAGTTTACGACTAGCGGTAGGATCCTACGAGCAGTACTTC. Encoded protein: CASSLRLAVGSYEQYF.